The sequence of this TCR beta chain was determined in a study of T cells in Graves' hyperthyroidism and ophthalmopathy. V dropped 6 bases and J dropped 4; count of bases not matched to a gene: 7. CDR1 and CDR2 (germline): MNHNS, SASEGT. This CDR3 is built from 14 residues. Regarding this clonotype: Its cognate antigen is unknown.

Amplified regions were TCR beta CDR3 sequences from RNA transcripts. An initial round of RT-PCR targeting the TCR CDR3 relied on the HTBI primer set. Via MiXCR, TCRdb re-called the multiplex PCR reads, giving one row per CDR3 protein. The sample comprises around 700,000 distinct CDR3 sequences, about 17% of which are singletons, and 16% rests with the top ten. Patients aged 18 to 65 had newly diagnosed hyperthyroidism that had lasted under 2 months. Whole-study results and caveats: Most clonotypes expanded in thyroid above 0.001 were likewise present in blood.

The receptor was isolated from a woman aged 50 to 60 with Graves' hyperthyroidism that later progressed to Graves' ophthalmopathy. The chain employs TRBV6-1 and TRBJ1-2; 8 positions agree with TRBD1. Source material: blood. The CDR3 nucleotides are TGTGCCAGCAGAAACGGACAGGGCAGCTATGGCTACACCTTC. Translation gives CASRNGQGSYGYTF.